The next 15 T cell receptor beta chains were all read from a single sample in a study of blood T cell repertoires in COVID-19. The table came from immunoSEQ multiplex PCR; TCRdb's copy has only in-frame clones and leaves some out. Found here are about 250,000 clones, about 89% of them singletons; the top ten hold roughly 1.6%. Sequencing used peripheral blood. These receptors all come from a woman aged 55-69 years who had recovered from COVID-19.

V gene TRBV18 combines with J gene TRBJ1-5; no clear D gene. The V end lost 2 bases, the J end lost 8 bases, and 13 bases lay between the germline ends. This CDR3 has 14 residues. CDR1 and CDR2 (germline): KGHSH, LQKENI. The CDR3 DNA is TGTGCCAGCTCACCAATGGAGGTGGTAGAGCCCCAGCATTTT. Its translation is CASSPMEVVEPQHF.

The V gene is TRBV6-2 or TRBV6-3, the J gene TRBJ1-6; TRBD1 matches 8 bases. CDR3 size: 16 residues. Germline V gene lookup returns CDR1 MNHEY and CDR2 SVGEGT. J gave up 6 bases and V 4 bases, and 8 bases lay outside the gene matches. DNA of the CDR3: TGTGCCAGCAGTTCCCGGGGACAGGTGATTAATTCACCCCTCCACTTT. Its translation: CASSSRGQVINSPLHF.

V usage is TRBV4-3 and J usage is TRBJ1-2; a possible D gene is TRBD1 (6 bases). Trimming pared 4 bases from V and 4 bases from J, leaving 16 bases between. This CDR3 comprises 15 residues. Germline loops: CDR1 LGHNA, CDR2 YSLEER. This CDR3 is CASSPTQGRGYGYTF. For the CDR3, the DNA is TGCGCCAGCAGCCCCACCCAGGGGCGCGGCTATGGCTACACCTTC.

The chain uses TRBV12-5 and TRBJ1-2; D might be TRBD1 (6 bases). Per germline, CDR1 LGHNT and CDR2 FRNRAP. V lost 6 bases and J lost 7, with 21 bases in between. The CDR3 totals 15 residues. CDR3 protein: CASGNSIQGTAGYTF. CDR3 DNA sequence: TGTGCTAGTGGCAATTCCATACAGGGAACTGCTGGCTACACCTTC.

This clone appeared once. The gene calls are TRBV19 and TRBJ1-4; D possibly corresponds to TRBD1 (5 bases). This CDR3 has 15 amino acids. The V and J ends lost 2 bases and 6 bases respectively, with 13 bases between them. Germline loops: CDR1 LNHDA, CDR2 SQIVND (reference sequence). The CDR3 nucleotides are TGTGCCAGTAGTATAAGGGCCAGGGAGGATGAAAAACTGTTTTTT. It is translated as CASSIRAREDEKLFF.

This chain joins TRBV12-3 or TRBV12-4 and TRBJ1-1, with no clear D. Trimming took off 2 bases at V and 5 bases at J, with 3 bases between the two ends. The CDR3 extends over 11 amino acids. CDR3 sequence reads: CASSLHTEAFF. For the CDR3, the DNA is TGTGCCAGCAGTTTACATACTGAAGCTTTCTTT.

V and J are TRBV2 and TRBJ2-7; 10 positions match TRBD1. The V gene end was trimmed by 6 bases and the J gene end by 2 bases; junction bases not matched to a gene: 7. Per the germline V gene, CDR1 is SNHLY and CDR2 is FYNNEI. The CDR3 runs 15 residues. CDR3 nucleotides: TGTGCCAGCAGACGCGACAGGGGGCTAGCCTACGAGCAGTACTTC. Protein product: CASRRDRGLAYEQYF.

CDR3 nucleotides: TGTGCCAGCAGTTACCTTTGGGACAGGGAGCAGTACTTC. It is translated as CASSYLWDREQYF. The rearrangement links TRBV6-5 to TRBJ2-7; 8 nucleotides agree with TRBD1. This CDR3 contains 13 residues. The V gene end was trimmed by 2 bases and the J gene end by 7 bases; junction bases not matched to a gene: 4. Germline assignment: CDR1 MNHEY and CDR2 SVGAGI.

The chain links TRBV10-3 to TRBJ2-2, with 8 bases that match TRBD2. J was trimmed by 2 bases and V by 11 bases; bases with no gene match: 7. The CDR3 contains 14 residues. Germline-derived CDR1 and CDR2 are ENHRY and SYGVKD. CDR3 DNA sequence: TGTGCCTTAGCCCGGGGGGGCAACACCGGGGAGCTGTTTTTT. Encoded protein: CALARGGNTGELFF.

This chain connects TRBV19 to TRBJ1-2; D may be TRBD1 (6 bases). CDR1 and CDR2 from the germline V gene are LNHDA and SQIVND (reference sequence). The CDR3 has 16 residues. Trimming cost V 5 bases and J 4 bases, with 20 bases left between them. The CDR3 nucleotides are TGTGCCAGTAGTCCCCCGACAGGTCTTACCTTCTATGGCTACACCTTC. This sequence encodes CASSPPTGLTFYGYTF.

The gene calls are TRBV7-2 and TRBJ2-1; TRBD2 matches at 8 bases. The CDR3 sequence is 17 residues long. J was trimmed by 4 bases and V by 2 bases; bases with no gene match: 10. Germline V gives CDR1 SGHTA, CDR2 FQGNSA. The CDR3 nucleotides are TGTGCCAGCAGCTTATGGTTTACGGGGGGGTCGTACAATGAGCAGTTCTTC. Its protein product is CASSLWFTGGSYNEQFF.

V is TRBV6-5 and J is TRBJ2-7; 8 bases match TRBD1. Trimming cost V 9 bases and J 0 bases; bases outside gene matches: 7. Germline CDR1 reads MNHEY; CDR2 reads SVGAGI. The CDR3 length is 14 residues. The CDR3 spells CASARDRISYEQYF. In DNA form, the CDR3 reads TGTGCCAGTGCCCGGGACAGGATCTCCTACGAGCAGTACTTC.

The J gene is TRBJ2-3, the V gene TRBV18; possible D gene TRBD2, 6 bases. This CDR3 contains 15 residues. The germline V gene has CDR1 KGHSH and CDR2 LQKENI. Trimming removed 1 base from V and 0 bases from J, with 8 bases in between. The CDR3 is CASSPRRVSTDTQYF. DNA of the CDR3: TGTGCCAGCTCACCACGGAGGGTCAGCACAGATACGCAGTATTTT. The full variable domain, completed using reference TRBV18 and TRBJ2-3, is NAGVMQNPRHLVRRRGQEARLRCSPMKGHSHVYWYRQLPEEGLKFMVYLQKENIIDESGMPKERFSAEFPKEGPSILRIQQVVRGDSAAYFCASSPRRVSTDTQYFGPGTRLTVL.

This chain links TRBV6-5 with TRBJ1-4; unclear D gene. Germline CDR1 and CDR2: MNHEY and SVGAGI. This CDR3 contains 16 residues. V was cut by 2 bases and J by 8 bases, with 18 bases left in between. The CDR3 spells CASSYGGLGNSEKLFF. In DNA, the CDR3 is TGTGCCAGCAGTTACGGAGGGTTAGGGAATTCGGAAAAACTGTTTTTT.

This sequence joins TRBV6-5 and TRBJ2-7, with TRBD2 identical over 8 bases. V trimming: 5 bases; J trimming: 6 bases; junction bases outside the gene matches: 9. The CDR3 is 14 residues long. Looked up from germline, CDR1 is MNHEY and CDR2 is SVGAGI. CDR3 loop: CASSPGGEGIEQYF. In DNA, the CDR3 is TGTGCCAGCAGTCCGGGGGGGGAAGGGATCGAGCAGTACTTC.